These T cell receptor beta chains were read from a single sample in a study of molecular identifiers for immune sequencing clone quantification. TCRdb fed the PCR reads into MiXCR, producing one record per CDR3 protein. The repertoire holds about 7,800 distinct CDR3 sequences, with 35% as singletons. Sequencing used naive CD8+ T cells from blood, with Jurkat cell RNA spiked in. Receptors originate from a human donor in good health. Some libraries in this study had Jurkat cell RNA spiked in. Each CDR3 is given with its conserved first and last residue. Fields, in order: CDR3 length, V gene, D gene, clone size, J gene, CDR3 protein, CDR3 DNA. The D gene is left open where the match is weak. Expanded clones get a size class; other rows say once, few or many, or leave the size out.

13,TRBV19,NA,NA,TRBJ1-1,CASSKGVNTEAFF,TGTGCCAGTAGTAAAGGGGTGAACACTGAAGCTTTCTTT
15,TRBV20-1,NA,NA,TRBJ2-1,CSARTLGQQDNEQFF,TGCAGTGCTAGAACCCTCGGACAGCAAGACAATGAGCAGTTCTTC
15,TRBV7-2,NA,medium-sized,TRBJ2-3,CASSHLRTSTDTQYF,TGTGCCAGCAGCCACCTGCGGACTAGCACAGATACGCAGTATTTT
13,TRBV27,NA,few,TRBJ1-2,CASSFSGQGGYTF,TGTGCCAGCAGTTTTTCGGGGCAGGGGGGCTACACCTTC
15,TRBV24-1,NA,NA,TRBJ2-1,CATSELRAVPNEQFF,TGTGCCACCAGTGAATTGAGGGCAGTTCCCAATGAGCAGTTCTTC
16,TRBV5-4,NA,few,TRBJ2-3,CASSLQPGPSTDTQYF,TGTGCCAGCAGCTTGCAACCGGGGCCTAGCACAGATACGCAGTATTTT
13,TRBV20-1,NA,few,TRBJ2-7,CSAIPDSTYEQYF,TGCAGTGCTATCCCGGACAGCACCTACGAGCAGTACTTC
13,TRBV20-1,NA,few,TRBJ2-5,CSSRAAFQETQYF,TGCAGTTCGAGGGCGGCATTCCAAGAGACCCAGTACTTC
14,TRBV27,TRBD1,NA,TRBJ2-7,CASSRRTGGYEQYF,TGTGCCAGCAGTAGGAGGACAGGGGGCTACGAGCAGTACTTC
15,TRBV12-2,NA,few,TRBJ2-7,CASRSRSSGAYEQYF,TGTGCAAGTCGCTCCCGGTCTAGCGGAGCCTACGAGCAGTACTTC
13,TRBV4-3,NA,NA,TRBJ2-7,CASSQGTSDEQYF,TGCGCCAGCAGCCAAGGGACGTCAGATGAGCAGTACTTC
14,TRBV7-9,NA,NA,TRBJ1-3,CASREGRSGNTMYF,TGTGCCAGCAGGGAAGGTCGCTCTGGAAACACCATGTATTTT
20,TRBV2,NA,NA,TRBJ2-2,CASSSTGTWGHGSRSGELYF,NA
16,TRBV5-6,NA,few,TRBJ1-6,CASSKEGRRNSSPLHF,TGTGCCAGCAGCAAGGAGGGGCGCAGGAACTCTTCACCCCTCCACTTT
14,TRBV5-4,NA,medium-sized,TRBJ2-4,CASSFWGAKNIQYF,TGTGCCAGCAGCTTTTGGGGTGCCAAAAACATTCAGTACTTC
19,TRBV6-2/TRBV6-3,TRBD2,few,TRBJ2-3,CASRHGTSGNRGPTDTQYF,TGTGCCAGCAGGCACGGGACTAGCGGGAACCGGGGGCCAACAGATACGCAGTATTTT
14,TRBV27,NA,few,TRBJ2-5,CASSSSLAWGTQYF,TGTGCCAGCAGTTCCTCACTAGCTTGGGGGACCCAGTACTTC
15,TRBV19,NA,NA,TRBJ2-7,CASSITGHRVYEQYF,TGTGCCAGTAGTATCACGGGGCACCGAGTCTACGAGCAGTACTTC
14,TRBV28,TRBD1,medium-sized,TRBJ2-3,CASSGTEAVDTQYF,TGTGCCAGCAGTGGGACAGAGGCGGTAGATACGCAGTATTTT
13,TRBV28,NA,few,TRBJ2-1,CASSEVSYNEQFF,TGTGCCAGCAGTGAGGTTTCCTACAATGAGCAGTTCTTC
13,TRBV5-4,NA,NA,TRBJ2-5,CASSQDYQETQYF,TGTGCCAGCAGCCAGGACTATCAAGAGACCCAGTACTTC
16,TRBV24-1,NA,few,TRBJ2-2,CATSDPGGTGEGELFF,TGTGCCACCAGTGACCCTGGAGGGACCGGGGAGGGGGAGCTGTTTTTT
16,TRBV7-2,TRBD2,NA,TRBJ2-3,CASSLLAGGPRETQYF,TGTGCCAGCAGCTTACTAGCGGGAGGGCCGAGGGAAACGCAGTATTTT
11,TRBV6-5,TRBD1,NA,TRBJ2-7,CASSQTGRLYF,TGTGCCAGCAGTCAGACAGGGCGTCTGTACTTC
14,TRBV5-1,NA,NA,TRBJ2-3,CASSSSLDTDTQYF,TGCGCCAGCAGCTCCTCATTGGACACAGATACGCAGTATTTT
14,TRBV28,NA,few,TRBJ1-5,CASSFQSSNQPQHF,TGTGCCAGCAGTTTCCAGAGTAGCAATCAGCCCCAGCATTTT
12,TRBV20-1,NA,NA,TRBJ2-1,CSAREGVIEQFF,TGCAGTGCTAGAGAGGGGGTTATCGAGCAGTTCTTC
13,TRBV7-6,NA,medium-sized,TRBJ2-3,CASSPTSTDTQYF,TGTGCCAGCAGCCCGACTAGCACAGATACGCAGTATTTT
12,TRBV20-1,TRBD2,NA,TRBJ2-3,CSARGTSGTQYF,TGCAGTGCTAGGGGGACTAGCGGTACGCAGTATTTT
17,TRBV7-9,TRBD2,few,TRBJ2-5,CASSLVVLAGIQETQYF,TGTGCCAGCAGCTTAGTAGTTCTAGCGGGGATCCAAGAGACCCAGTACTTC
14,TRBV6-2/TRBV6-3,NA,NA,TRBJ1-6,CASSFGAYNSPLHF,TGTGCCAGCAGTTTCGGGGCCTATAATTCACCCCTCCACTTT
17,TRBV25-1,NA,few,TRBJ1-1,CASSESPLSVMNTEAFF,TGTGCCAGCAGTGAGTCACCCCTTTCGGTCATGAACACTGAAGCTTTCTTT
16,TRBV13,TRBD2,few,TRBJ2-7,CASSLEGGLAVSEQYF,TGTGCCAGCAGCTTAGAAGGGGGACTAGCGGTGTCCGAGCAGTACTTC
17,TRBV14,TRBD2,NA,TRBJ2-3,CASSQATSAAFTDTQYF,TGTGCCAGCAGCCAAGCAACTAGCGCTGCTTTCACAGATACGCAGTATTTT
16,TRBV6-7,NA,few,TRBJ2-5,CASSYPRSGRLETQYF,TGTGCCAGCAGTTACCCGAGGTCTGGACGCTTGGAGACCCAGTACTTC
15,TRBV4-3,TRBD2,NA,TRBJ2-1,CASSQDGAGGQGVFF,TGCGCCAGCAGCCAAGATGGGGCGGGAGGGCAGGGAGTGTTCTTC
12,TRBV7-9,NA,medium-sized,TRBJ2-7,CASSFMTGEQYF,TGTGCCAGCAGCTTTATGACTGGCGAGCAGTACTTC